A single TCR beta chain is shown here with its context. One junction end disagrees with the germline gene, perhaps due to a read error. The data were obtained in a study of shared T cell receptors in the human thymus. The CDR3 is 14 amino acids. Germline CDR1 reads MNHEY; CDR2 reads SVGAGI. Sequencing was performed with immunoSEQ multiplex PCR; in TCRdb, only in-frame clones are kept and a portion is missing. This table holds some 640,000 clones, roughly 86% found once. These same records also appear under a second study, on human thymus T cells. That work contributes: The thymus was resected at corrective cardiac surgery. There appeared to be biased usage of V and J genes in thymic and blood repertoires. Related research has reported that thymic repertoires overlap highly among unrelated individuals.

The sequence was obtained from a boy less than two years old with a congenital heart defect. The sample comprised thymocytes. This chain links TRBV6-5 with TRBJ2-7, with TRBD2 identical over 8 bases. CDR3 protein: CASSYSSGPFEQYF. The CDR3 region has the DNA TGTGCCAGCAGCTACTCTAGCGGGCCTTTTGAGCAGTACTTC.